The next 13 T cell receptor beta chains were all read from a single sample in a study of identifying expanded T cells in peripheral blood. Measured with immunoSEQ multiplex PCR; TCRdb has only the in-frame clones, and not every one. The data contain 50,000 to 75,000 clones, about 80% of them singletons. The sequenced sample consisted of blood. The receptors were sampled from a person aged 18 to 69 in good health.

The J gene is TRBJ1-2, the V gene TRBV20-1, with 7 positions matching TRBD1. V shed 4 bases and J 7 bases; nucleotides not matched to a gene: 3. This CDR3 comprises 11 residues. Germline lookup yields CDR1 DFQATT and CDR2 SNEGSKA (reference sequence). The CDR3: CSATRGIGYTF. The CDR3 bases are TGCAGTGCTACCAGGGGGATTGGCTACACCTTC.

This clone occurred once. The V call is TRBV7-9, the J call TRBJ2-2; D remains unclear. The V gene lost 5 bases and the J gene lost 1 base, with 11 bases spanning the gap. CDR3 length: 15 residues. Looked up from germline, CDR1 is SEHNR and CDR2 is FQNEAQ (reference sequence). The CDR3 region is CASSPGVQNTGELFF. In DNA form, the CDR3 reads TGTGCCAGCAGCCCAGGAGTACAGAACACCGGGGAGCTGTTTTTT. The full variable domain, its missing parts supplied by reference TRBV7-9 and TRBJ2-2, is DTGVSQNPRHKITKRGQNVTFRCDPISEHNRLYWYRQTLGQGPEFLTYFQNEAQLEKSRLLSDRFSAERPKGSFSTLEIQRTEQGDSAMYLCASSPGVQNTGELFFGEGSRLTVL.

V is TRBV2 and J is TRBJ2-4; 8 bases match TRBD2. Unmatched junction bases numbered 3, after V lost 2 bases and J lost 0 bases. The germline CDR1 and CDR2 sequences are SNHLY and FYNNEI. The CDR3 totals 16 residues. CDR3 region: CASSELSGGAKNIQYF. The CDR3 region has the DNA TGTGCCAGCAGTGAACTAAGCGGGGGAGCCAAAAACATTCAGTACTTC.

J is TRBJ1-3 and V is TRBV7-9; TRBD1 agrees at 9 bases. This CDR3 contains 16 residues. Germline V lookup: CDR1 SEHNR, CDR2 FQNEAQ (reference sequence). J was trimmed by 3 bases and V by 5 bases; bases with no gene match: 8. The CDR3 here is CASSVPGQGGGNTIYF. The CDR3 bases are TGTGCCAGCAGCGTACCGGGACAGGGAGGTGGAAACACCATATATTTT. Full variable domain (remainder filled in from reference TRBV7-9 and TRBJ1-3): DTGVSQNPRHKITKRGQNVTFRCDPISEHNRLYWYRQTLGQGPEFLTYFQNEAQLEKSRLLSDRFSAERPKGSFSTLEIQRTEQGDSAMYLCASSVPGQGGGNTIYFGEGSWLTVV.

The genes are TRBV5-6 and TRBJ2-2; 10 nucleotides match TRBD1. CDR3 length: 15 residues. Trimming at V came to 3 bases and at J to 5 bases, leaving 4 bases not matched to a gene. The V gene's germline CDR1 is SGHDT and CDR2 YYEEEE. CDR3 residues: CASSWTGGKTGELFF. For the CDR3, the DNA is TGTGCCAGCAGCTGGACAGGGGGAAAGACCGGGGAGCTGTTTTTT.

The DNA for the CDR3 is TGTGCCAGCAGTTACTCGACCGAAAAACTGTTTTTT. It is translated as CASSYSTEKLFF. This chain joins TRBV6-6 and TRBJ1-4; D remains unclear. The CDR3 sequence is 12 residues long. The germline gives CDR1 MNHNY, CDR2 SVGAGI (reference sequence). V shed 0 bases and J shed 8 bases, with 4 bases lying between them.

This rearrangement joins TRBV7-3 to TRBJ2-3; the D gene is possibly TRBD2 (5 bases). Per the germline V gene, CDR1 is SGHTA and CDR2 is FQGTGA. The length of the CDR3 is 14 residues. The V gene lost 5 bases and the J gene lost 6 bases, with 15 bases spanning the gap. CDR3 sequence reads: CASSPGEGSDTQYF. The CDR3 nucleotides are TGTGCCAGCAGCCCTGGCGAGGGATCCGATACGCAGTATTTT.

The chain carries TRBV28 and TRBJ1-2, with 8 bases fitting TRBD1. CDR3 length: 13 amino acids. Germline V lookup: CDR1 MDHEN, CDR2 SYDVKM. Losses at the gene ends were 3 bases for V and 7 bases for J; bases not matched to a gene: 4. The CDR3 nucleotides read TGTGCCAGCAGTTTGTTCAGGGGGCGTGGCTACACCTTC. Amino acid sequence: CASSLFRGRGYTF.

The CDR3 DNA follows: TGCGCCAGCAGCTTGGGTCTTGGAGTCCTGAGCACTGAAGCTTTCTTT. Its translation: CASSLGLGVLSTEAFF. The rearrangement joins TRBV5-1 to TRBJ1-1; D unclear. The CDR3 is made up of 16 amino acids. The germline V and J ends were trimmed by 0 bases and 4 bases, with 16 bases remaining between them. Germline CDR1 is SGHRS and CDR2 is YFSETQ. Based on the CDR3 plus reference TRBV5-1 and TRBJ1-1, the full variable domain is KAGVTQTPRYLIKTRGQQVTLSCSPISGHRSVSWYQQTPGQGLQFLFEYFSETQRNKGNFPGRFSGRQFSNSRSEMNVSTLELGDSALYLCASSLGLGVLSTEAFFGQGTRLTVV.

The V and J genes are TRBV5-1 and TRBJ2-1; a weak D match, TRBD2 (5 bases). In germline, CDR1 is SGHRS, CDR2 YFSETQ. Between the trimmed V and J ends, which lost 3 bases and 7 bases, there was a span of 17 bases. The CDR3 is 15 residues long. CDR3 DNA: TGCGCCAGCAGCTCCACCGGGATTACTAGTAATGAGCAGTTCTTC. Protein product: CASSSTGITSNEQFF.

The chain joins TRBV5-6 to TRBJ1-3; D perhaps matches TRBD1 (5 bases). This CDR3 region has 13 residues. Per the germline V gene, CDR1 is SGHDT and CDR2 is YYEEEE. V dropped 4 bases and J dropped 4 bases, with 9 bases sitting between them. The CDR3 reads CASSLNRGNTIYF. The DNA of the CDR3 is TGTGCCAGCAGCCTGAACAGGGGAAACACCATATATTTT.

This clone occurred a few times. V and J are TRBV5-1 and TRBJ1-6; a weak D match, TRBD1 (6 bases). This CDR3 has 14 residues. The germline gives CDR1 SGHRS, CDR2 YFSETQ. V shed 3 bases and J shed 6 bases, with 10 bases lying between them. Here the CDR3 DNA reads TGCGCCAGCAGCTCGGGACATATTAATTCACCCCTCCACTTT. It translates to CASSSGHINSPLHF.

For the CDR3, the DNA is TGTGCCAGCAGCCAAGTTTTAGGGCCCGGGGAAAAACTGTTTTTT. Its translation: CASSQVLGPGEKLFF. The V gene is TRBV14, the J gene TRBJ1-4; D is undetermined. Germline assignment: CDR1 SGHDN and CDR2 FVKESK. V dropped 1 base and J dropped 8 bases, with 14 bases sitting between them. The length of the CDR3 is 15 residues.